This is a list of T cell receptor beta chains from one sample in a study of blood T cells in healthy people across ages. Using its own MiXCR run on the 5' RACE reads, TCRdb lists one record per CDR3 protein. The sample lists over 550,000 distinct CDR3 sequences; roughly 30% were seen once. Sequenced material: blood. The receptors originated from a woman aged 80 or over in good health. Both conserved end residues are part of each CDR3. Fields, in order: clone size, J gene, V gene, D gene, CDR3 DNA, CDR3 protein. A D gene is named only where the DNA matches it firmly. Clone size is shown for a subset of rows, as once, few, many or a class of expanded clone.

abundance: -; j_gene: TRBJ1-1; v_gene: TRBV7-9; d_gene: -; CDR3nt: TGTGCCAGCAGCTTAGCGAAGCTGAACACTGAAGCTTTCTTT; CDR3aa: CASSLAKLNTEAFF
abundance: many; j_gene: TRBJ2-5; v_gene: TRBV7-9; d_gene: -; CDR3nt: TGTGCCAGCAGCTTAGTAGCGAACCAAGAGACCCAGTACTTC; CDR3aa: CASSLVANQETQYF
abundance: -; j_gene: TRBJ2-7; v_gene: TRBV29-1; d_gene: TRBD1; CDR3nt: TGCAGCGCTGGGACAGGTATCTACGAGCAGTACTTC; CDR3aa: CSAGTGIYEQYF
abundance: -; j_gene: TRBJ1-6; v_gene: TRBV7-6; d_gene: -; CDR3nt: TGTGCCAGCAGCTTCTCGGGAAACAGAGATTCACCCCTCCACTTT; CDR3aa: CASSFSGNRDSPLHF
abundance: many; j_gene: TRBJ2-1; v_gene: TRBV5-1; d_gene: -; CDR3nt: TGCGCCAGCAGCTCACTTCTCGGGGGTGCGGCTAGTGAGCAGTTCTTC; CDR3aa: CASSSLLGGAASEQFF
abundance: -; j_gene: TRBJ2-4; v_gene: TRBV28; d_gene: TRBD2; CDR3nt: TGTGCCAGCAGTTCTAGCGGCTTAGCCAAAAACATTCAGTACTTC; CDR3aa: CASSSSGLAKNIQYF
abundance: many; j_gene: TRBJ2-7; v_gene: TRBV2; d_gene: TRBD1; CDR3nt: TGTGCCAGCAGACTGACAGGGGGCGAGCAGTACTTC; CDR3aa: CASRLTGGEQYF
abundance: -; j_gene: TRBJ2-6; v_gene: TRBV7-9; d_gene: -; CDR3nt: TGTGCCAGCAGCATGGACACTTCGGGGGCCAGCGTCCCGACTTTC; CDR3aa: CASSMDTSGASVPTF
abundance: many; j_gene: TRBJ2-3; v_gene: TRBV20-1; d_gene: TRBD2; CDR3nt: TGCAGTGCTCTACCCGGGACTAGCGGGGGACGCACAGATACGCAGTATTTT; CDR3aa: CSALPGTSGGRTDTQYF
abundance: -; j_gene: TRBJ2-7; v_gene: TRBV7-9; d_gene: -; CDR3nt: TGTGCCAGCAGCTTAAAGGGGTTGGAAGACGAGCAGTACTTC; CDR3aa: CASSLKGLEDEQYF
abundance: many; j_gene: TRBJ1-2; v_gene: TRBV7-3; d_gene: -; CDR3nt: TGTGCCAGCAGCTTCGATAGGTACTATGGCTACACCTTC; CDR3aa: CASSFDRYYGYTF
abundance: many; j_gene: TRBJ2-7; v_gene: TRBV4-1; d_gene: -; CDR3nt: TGCGCCAGCAGCCAAGAAAGGGGCGGCCACTACGAGCAGTACTTC; CDR3aa: CASSQERGGHYEQYF
abundance: -; j_gene: TRBJ2-1; v_gene: TRBV6-6; d_gene: TRBD2; CDR3nt: TGTGCCAGCACTCCGGGGAGGGATGAGCAGTTCTTC; CDR3aa: CASTPGRDEQFF
abundance: -; j_gene: TRBJ1-5; v_gene: TRBV19; d_gene: -; CDR3nt: TGTGCCAGTGCCTCAGGGACCCTTGGAGGAAATATCGAACCCCAGCATTTT; CDR3aa: CASASGTLGGNIEPQHF
abundance: many; j_gene: TRBJ2-5; v_gene: TRBV29-1; d_gene: TRBD2; CDR3nt: TGCAGCGGTTCTAGACTAGCGGGGGGACAAGAGACCCAGTACTTC; CDR3aa: CSGSRLAGGQETQYF
abundance: many; j_gene: TRBJ2-7; v_gene: TRBV7-7; d_gene: TRBD1; CDR3nt: TGTGCCAGCAGCTTAGGGCAGGGGGACGAGCAGTACTTC; CDR3aa: CASSLGQGDEQYF
abundance: many; j_gene: TRBJ1-2; v_gene: TRBV12-3/TRBV12-4; d_gene: TRBD1; CDR3nt: TGTGCCAGCAGTTTCCAGGGGGCCCAACGAGACTATGGCTACACCTTC; CDR3aa: CASSFQGAQRDYGYTF
abundance: -; j_gene: TRBJ2-1; v_gene: TRBV7-2; d_gene: -; CDR3nt: TGTGCCGGCAGCATAACGACGTACAATGAGCAGTTCTTC; CDR3aa: CAGSITTYNEQFF
abundance: -; j_gene: TRBJ1-6; v_gene: TRBV7-9; d_gene: TRBD1; CDR3nt: TGTGCCAGCAGCTTAACGGGACAGGGGCATTCACCCCTCCACTTT; CDR3aa: CASSLTGQGHSPLHF
abundance: many; j_gene: TRBJ2-3; v_gene: TRBV5-1; d_gene: TRBD2; CDR3nt: TGCGCCAGCAGCTTACGGGGGGAGGCAGATACGCAGTATTTT; CDR3aa: CASSLRGEADTQYF